The present T cell receptor beta chain was sequenced within a study of radiation and T cells in renal cell carcinoma. Time point: blood 2 weeks post-SBRT. Treatment indicated: 15 Gy SBRT to primary tumor, nephrectomy 4 weeks later. After SBRT, blood was collected at 2 and 4 weeks, plus baseline. About this clone: Mismatch with germline at one junction end may stem from a read error. Distinct nucleotide sequences in the sample also encode this CDR3.

This CDR3 has 14 residues. Germline V gene sequence: CDR1 GTSNPN, CDR2 SVGIG (reference sequence). Data came from immunoSEQ multiplex PCR; TCRdb stores just in-frame clones and leaves some out. The profile shows around 130,000 clones, about 88% of them singletons. This clonotype originated in a woman in her 70s with renal cell carcinoma. Specimen: blood, collected from a patient whose treatment included radiotherapy and nephrectomy. This rearrangement joins TRBV30 to TRBJ1-6; TRBD1 matches 7 bases. The CDR3: CAWSTGDYNSPLHF. The CDR3 nucleotides are TGTGCCTGGAGTACAGGGGACTATAATTCGCCCCTCCACTTT.